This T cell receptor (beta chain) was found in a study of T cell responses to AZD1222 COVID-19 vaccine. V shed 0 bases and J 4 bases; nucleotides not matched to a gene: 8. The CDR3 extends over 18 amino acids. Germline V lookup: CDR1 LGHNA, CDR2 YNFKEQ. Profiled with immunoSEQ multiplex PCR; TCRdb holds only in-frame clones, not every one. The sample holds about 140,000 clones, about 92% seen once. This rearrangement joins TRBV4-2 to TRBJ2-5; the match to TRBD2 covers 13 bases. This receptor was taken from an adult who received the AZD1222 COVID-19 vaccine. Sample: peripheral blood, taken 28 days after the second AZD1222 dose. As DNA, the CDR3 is TGTGCCAGCAGCCAAGAACTCGTACTAGCGGGAGGGTCAGAGACCCAGTACTTC. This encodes CASSQELVLAGGSETQYF.